The 3 T cell receptor beta chains below were found in one sample sequenced in a study of brain metastases from non-small cell lung cancer. Libraries were prepared by immunoSEQ multiplex PCR; TCRdb keeps only in-frame clonotypes and omits some of them. This repertoire shows about 2,400 clones, around four fifths found once; its top ten account for 15% to 20%. The sample comprised primary lung tumor tissue. These receptors all stem from a donor at least 40 years old with non-small cell lung cancer.

This chain connects TRBV29-1 to TRBJ1-4; D uncertain. The CDR3 runs to 11 residues. V was clipped by 7 bases and J by 5 bases, with 8 bases between them. From germline, CDR1 is SQVTM and CDR2 ANQGSEA. This CDR3 is CSGMENEKLFF. The DNA of the CDR3 is TGCAGCGGTATGGAAAATGAAAAACTGTTTTTT.

Points on this clone: A much bigger clone sits one base away, suggesting this may be a read error. The same CDR3 is also encoded by other DNA sequences in this sample. The rearrangement uses TRBV6-4 and TRBJ1-2; 8 nucleotides agree with TRBD1. Germline CDR1 is MRHNA and CDR2 is SNTAGT. This CDR3 is 15 amino acids long. The CDR3 is CASSDTGQGMLGYTF. CDR3 coding DNA: TGTGCCAGCAGTGACACTGGACAGGGAATGCTTGGCTATACCTTC.

The chain employs TRBV6-5 and TRBJ2-3, with D possibly being TRBD2 (6 bases). The CDR3 contains 15 residues. V lost 8 bases to trimming and J lost 2 bases, with 17 bases between them. The V gene's germline CDR1 is MNHEY and CDR2 SVGAGI. CDR3 loop: CASFYGAGYTDTQYF. The CDR3 DNA follows: TGTGCCAGCTTCTATGGGGCGGGGTACACAGATACGCAGTATTTT.